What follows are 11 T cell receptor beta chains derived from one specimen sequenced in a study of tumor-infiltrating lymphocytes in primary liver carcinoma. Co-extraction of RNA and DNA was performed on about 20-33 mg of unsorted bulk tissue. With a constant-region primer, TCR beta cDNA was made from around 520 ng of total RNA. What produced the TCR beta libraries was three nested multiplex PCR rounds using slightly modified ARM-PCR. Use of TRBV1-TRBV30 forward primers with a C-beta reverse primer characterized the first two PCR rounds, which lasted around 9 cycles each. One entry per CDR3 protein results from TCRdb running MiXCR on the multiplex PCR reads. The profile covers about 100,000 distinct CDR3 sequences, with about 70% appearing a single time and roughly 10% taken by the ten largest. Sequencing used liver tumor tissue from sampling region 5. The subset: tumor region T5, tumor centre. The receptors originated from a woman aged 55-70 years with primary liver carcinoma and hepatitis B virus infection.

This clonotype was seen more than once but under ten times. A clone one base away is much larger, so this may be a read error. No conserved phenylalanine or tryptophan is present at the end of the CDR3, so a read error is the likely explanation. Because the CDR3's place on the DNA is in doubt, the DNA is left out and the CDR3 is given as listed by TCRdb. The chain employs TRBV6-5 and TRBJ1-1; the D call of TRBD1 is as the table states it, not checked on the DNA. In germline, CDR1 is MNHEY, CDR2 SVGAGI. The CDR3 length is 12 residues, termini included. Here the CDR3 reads CASSPDRTVRIL.

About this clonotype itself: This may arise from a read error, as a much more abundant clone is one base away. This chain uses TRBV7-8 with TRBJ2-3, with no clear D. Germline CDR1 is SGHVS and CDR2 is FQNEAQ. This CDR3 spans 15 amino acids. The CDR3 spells CVSSLDRYTSDTQYF. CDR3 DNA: TGTGTCAGCAGCTTAGACCGTTATACCTCAGATACGCAGTATTTT.

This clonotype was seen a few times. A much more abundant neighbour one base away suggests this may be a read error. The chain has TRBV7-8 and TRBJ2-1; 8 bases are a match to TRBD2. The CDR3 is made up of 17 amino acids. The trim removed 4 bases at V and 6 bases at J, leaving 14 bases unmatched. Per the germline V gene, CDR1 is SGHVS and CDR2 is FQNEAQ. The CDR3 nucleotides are TGTGCCAGCAGCTCCCGTATGGTAGCGGGAAGGGCCAATGAGCAGTTCTTC. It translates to CASSSRMVAGRANEQFF. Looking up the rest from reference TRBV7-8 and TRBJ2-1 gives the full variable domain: GAGVSQSPRYKVAKRGQDVALRCDPISGHVSLFWYQQALGQGPEFLTYFQNEAQLDKSGLPSDRFFAERPEGSVSTLKIQRTQQEDSAVYLCASSSRMVAGRANEQFFGPGTRLTVL.

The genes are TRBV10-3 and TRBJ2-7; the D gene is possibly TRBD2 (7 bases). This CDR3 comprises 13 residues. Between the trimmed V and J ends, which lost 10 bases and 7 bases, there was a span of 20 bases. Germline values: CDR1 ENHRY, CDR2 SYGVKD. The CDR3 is CATWMEQGGEQYF. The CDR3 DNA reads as TGTGCCACCTGGATGGAACAGGGAGGGGAGCAGTACTTC.

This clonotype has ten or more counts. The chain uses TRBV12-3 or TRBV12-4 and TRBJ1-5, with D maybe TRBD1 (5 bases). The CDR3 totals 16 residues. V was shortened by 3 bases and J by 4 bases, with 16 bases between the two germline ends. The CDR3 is CASSLTGVGGNQPQHF. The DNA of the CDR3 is TGTGCCAGCAGTTTGACGGGGGTGGGAGGGAATCAGCCCCAGCATTTT.

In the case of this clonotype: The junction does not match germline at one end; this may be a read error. CDR3 in DNA: TGTGCCAGCAGTTCAGGACAGCACACCAGGGAGCTGTTTTTT. Translation gives CASSSGQHTRELFF. The J gene is TRBJ2-2, the V gene TRBV6-6; TRBD1 is a possible D gene (6 bases). The CDR3 has 14 amino acids. The germline V gene encodes CDR1 MNHNY and CDR2 SVGAGI (reference sequence).

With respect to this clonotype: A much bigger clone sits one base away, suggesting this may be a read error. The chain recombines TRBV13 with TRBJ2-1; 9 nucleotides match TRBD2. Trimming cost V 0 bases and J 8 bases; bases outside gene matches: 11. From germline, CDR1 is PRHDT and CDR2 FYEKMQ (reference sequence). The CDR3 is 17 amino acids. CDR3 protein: CASSLGLRGAGGDEQFF. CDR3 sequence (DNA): TGTGCCAGCAGCTTAGGGCTACGGGGTGCGGGAGGGGATGAGCAGTTCTTC. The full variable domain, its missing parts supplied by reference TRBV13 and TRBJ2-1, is AAGVIQSPRHLIKEKRETATLKCYPIPRHDTVYWYQQGPGQDPQFLISFYEKMQSDKGSIPDRFSAQQFSDYHSELNMSSLELGDSALYFCASSLGLRGAGGDEQFFGPGTRLTVL.

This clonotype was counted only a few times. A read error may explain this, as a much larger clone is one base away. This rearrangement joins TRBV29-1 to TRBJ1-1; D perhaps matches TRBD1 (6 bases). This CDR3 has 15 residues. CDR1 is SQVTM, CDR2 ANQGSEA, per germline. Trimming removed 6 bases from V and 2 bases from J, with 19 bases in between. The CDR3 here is CSVGGPGASNTEAFF. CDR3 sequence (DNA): TGCAGCGTGGGGGGGCCCGGGGCATCTAACACTGAAGCTTTCTTT.

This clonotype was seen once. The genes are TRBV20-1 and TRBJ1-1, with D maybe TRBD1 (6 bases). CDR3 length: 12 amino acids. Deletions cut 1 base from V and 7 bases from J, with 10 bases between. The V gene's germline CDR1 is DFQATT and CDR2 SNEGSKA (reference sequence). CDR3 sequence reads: CSARAGGLEAFF. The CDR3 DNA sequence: TGCAGTGCTAGAGCTGGGGGGCTTGAAGCTTTCTTT.

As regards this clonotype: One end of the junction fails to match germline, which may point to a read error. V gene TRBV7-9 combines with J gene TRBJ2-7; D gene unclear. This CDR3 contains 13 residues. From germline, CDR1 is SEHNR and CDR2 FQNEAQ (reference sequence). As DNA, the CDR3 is TGTGCCAGCGGCTTAGGATCGGTAGGCGAGCAGTACTTC. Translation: CASGLGSVGEQYF.

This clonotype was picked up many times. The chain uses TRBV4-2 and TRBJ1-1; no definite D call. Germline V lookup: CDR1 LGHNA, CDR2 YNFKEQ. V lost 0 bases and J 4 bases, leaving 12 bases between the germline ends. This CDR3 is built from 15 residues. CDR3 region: CASSQEEGLGTEAFF. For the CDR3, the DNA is TGTGCCAGCAGCCAAGAAGAGGGTTTGGGCACTGAAGCTTTCTTT.